The 13 T cell receptor beta chains below all came from one sample that was sequenced in a study of cytotoxic CD8 clonotypes in ibrutinib-treated CLL. Data came from immunoSEQ multiplex PCR; TCRdb stores just in-frame clones and leaves some out. The table has about 160,000 clones, 81% seen once. The source was PBMCs, collected after 12 months of ibrutinib treatment. The receptors shown here come from a human donor with chronic lymphocytic leukemia.

The V call is TRBV28, the J call TRBJ1-2, with D possibly TRBD1 on 5 matching bases. Germline V lookup: CDR1 MDHEN, CDR2 SYDVKM. Trimming took off 5 bases at V and 4 bases at J, with 14 bases between the two ends. CDR3 length equals 14 residues. Here the CDR3 reads CASSGGTAFYGYTF. Here the CDR3 DNA reads TGTGCCAGCAGTGGGGGTACTGCTTTCTATGGCTACACCTTC.

A single count supports this clone. V and J are TRBV19 and TRBJ1-2; 7 bases are a match to TRBD1. This CDR3 contains 15 residues. CDR1 is LNHDA, CDR2 SQIVND, per germline (reference sequence). The V segment lost 5 bases and the J segment 5 bases; nucleotides outside the gene matches: 11. In DNA form, the CDR3 reads TGTGCCAGTAGTCTTGGACAGGACAGGTTGTATGGCTACACCTTC. This sequence encodes CASSLGQDRLYGYTF.

The V gene is TRBV5-1, the J gene TRBJ1-2, with 8 bases identical to TRBD1. In germline, CDR1 is SGHRS, CDR2 YFSETQ. Trimming cost V 0 bases and J 4 bases; bases outside gene matches: 2. The CDR3 runs 14 residues. The CDR3 loop reads CASSLGQGPYGYTF. CDR3 nucleotides: TGCGCCAGCAGCTTGGGACAGGGGCCCTATGGCTACACCTTC. Using reference TRBV5-1 and TRBJ1-2 for the parts outside the CDR3, the full variable domain is KAGVTQTPRYLIKTRGQQVTLSCSPISGHRSVSWYQQTPGQGLQFLFEYFSETQRNKGNFPGRFSGRQFSNSRSEMNVSTLELGDSALYLCASSLGQGPYGYTFGSGTRLTVV.

CDR3 protein: CASRQQGDKQPQHF. The CDR3 DNA reads as TGTGCCAGCAGACAACAGGGGGACAAGCAGCCCCAGCATTTT. The genes are TRBV28 and TRBJ1-5, with 8 positions matching TRBD1. Germline-derived CDR1 and CDR2 are MDHEN and SYDVKM. CDR3 length: 14 residues. The V and J ends lost 6 bases and 7 bases, in that order; junction bases with no gene match: 8.

Remarks on this clone: One end of the junction is discordant with germline, which a read error may explain. The rearrangement links TRBV5-5 to TRBJ2-2; D might be TRBD1 or TRBD2, each matching 5 bases. The germline V gene has CDR1 SGHKS and CDR2 YYEKEE (reference sequence). The CDR3 spans 13 residues. The CDR3 protein is CASSQNGALELFF. CDR3 bases: TGCGCCAGCAGCCAAAACGGGGCTTTGGAGCTGTTTTTT.

The chain joins TRBV2 to TRBJ1-5; D call uncertain. Germline V gene data show CDR1 as SNHLY and CDR2 as FYNNEI. Between the trimmed V and J ends, which lost 7 bases and 0 bases, there was a span of 10 bases. The CDR3 runs to 14 residues. CDR3 bases: TGTGCCAGCACTGTTACGGATAGCAATCAGCCCCAGCATTTT. It codes for CASTVTDSNQPQHF.

The chain has TRBV27 and TRBJ1-5; TRBD1 matches at 9 bases. The CDR3 has 15 residues. Germline-derived CDR1 and CDR2 are MNHEY and SMNVEV (reference sequence). V lost 0 bases to trimming and J lost 6 bases; unmatched junction nucleotides: 3. The chain's CDR3 is CASSLSRDRVQPQHF. The DNA of the CDR3 is TGTGCCAGCAGTTTATCAAGGGACAGGGTTCAGCCCCAGCATTTT.

The rearrangement uses TRBV4-2 and TRBJ2-5, with 7 nucleotides matching TRBD2. J gave up 7 bases and V 1 base, and 6 bases lay outside the gene matches. The CDR3 has 14 amino acids. Per the germline V gene, CDR1 is LGHNA and CDR2 is YNFKEQ. CDR3 in DNA: TGTGCCAGCAGCCAAGGCGGGGGAGCGGGGACCCAGTACTTC. Protein product: CASSQGGGAGTQYF.

The chain combines TRBV5-1 with TRBJ2-1; D remains unclear. The V end lost 8 bases, the J end lost 0 bases, and 6 bases lay between the germline ends. This CDR3 region has 12 residues. The germline gives CDR1 SGHRS, CDR2 YFSETQ. In nucleotides, the CDR3 is TGCGCCAGTAGGGTCTCCTACAATGAGCAGTTCTTC. This gives the protein CASRVSYNEQFF.

The rearrangement joins TRBV2 to TRBJ1-2; D not certain. The germline CDR1 and CDR2 sequences are SNHLY and FYNNEI. CDR3 size: 14 residues. Trimming stripped 0 bases from V and 7 bases from J, with 12 bases between. The CDR3 protein is CASSEAGTEAGYTF. The CDR3 region has the DNA TGTGCCAGCAGTGAAGCAGGAACAGAGGCTGGCTACACCTTC.

This chain joins TRBV28 and TRBJ2-7; D may correspond to TRBD1 or TRBD2 (6 bases each). V was clipped by 6 bases and J by 3 bases, with 18 bases between them. The CDR3 sequence is 15 residues long. CDR1 is MDHEN, CDR2 SYDVKM, per germline. CDR3 DNA sequence: TGTGCCAGCAGGTTGGCGGGACAAGGGAACTACGAGCAGTACTTC. It yields the protein CASRLAGQGNYEQYF.

The chain links TRBV5-5 to TRBJ1-6, with 8 bases matching TRBD1. Germline V gives CDR1 SGHKS, CDR2 YYEKEE (reference sequence). The CDR3 sequence is 17 residues long. The junction had 17 bases not matched to a gene; V was cut back by 5 bases and J by 10 bases. As DNA, the CDR3 is TGTGCCAGCAGAATCGACAGGGGCACGGAAAGGCGATCACCCCTCCACTTT. This sequence encodes CASRIDRGTERRSPLHF.

The V call is TRBV27, the J call TRBJ2-1, with D possibly TRBD2 on 6 matching bases. CDR1 is MNHEY, CDR2 SMNVEV, per germline (reference sequence). Trimming removed 7 bases from V and 12 bases from J, with 22 bases in between. This CDR3 contains 14 residues. In nucleotides, the CDR3 is TGTGCCAGCACCTCCGTGCTGGGGCGGGACGGGCAGTTCTTC. Its translation is CASTSVLGRDGQFF.